This passage covers 17 T cell receptor beta chains from one sample sequenced in a study of T cells in Graves' hyperthyroidism and ophthalmopathy. RNA transcripts served as the template for amplifying TCR beta CDR3 regions. An initial round of RT-PCR targeting the TCR CDR3 relied on the HTBI primer set. TCRdb analysed the multiplex PCR reads with MiXCR anew, one entry per CDR3 protein. The profile shows hundreds of thousands of distinct CDR3 sequences, roughly 15% of them singletons. Sequencing used blood. The receptors shown here come from a man aged 18-30 years with Graves' ophthalmopathy.

This clonotype was seen repeatedly, ten times or more. The chain is built from TRBV11-2 and TRBJ2-2; no clear D gene. The V gene's germline CDR1 is SGHAT and CDR2 FQNNGV. There are 16 residues in the CDR3. Trimming took off 1 base at V and 2 bases at J, with 11 bases between the two ends. DNA for the CDR3: TGTGCCAGCAGCTTAGGGACGACTTTTAACACCGGGGAGCTGTTTTTT. Translation gives CASSLGTTFNTGELFF.

This clonotype was picked up many times. The chain carries TRBV7-9 and TRBJ2-4; TRBD1 agrees at 9 bases. After removal of 3 bases from V and 2 bases from J, the junction contained 11 bases not matched to a gene. The germline V gene encodes CDR1 SEHNR and CDR2 FQNEAQ (reference sequence). The CDR3 consists of 18 residues. The DNA of the CDR3 is TGTGCCAGCAGCTTGAGGCGGGACAGGGATAAAACCAAAAACATTCAGTACTTC. Its protein is CASSLRRDRDKTKNIQYF.

This clonotype was picked up many times. This chain connects TRBV5-1 to TRBJ2-7; the match to TRBD2 covers 10 bases. CDR3 length equals 20 residues. With 0 bases clipped from V and 0 bases from J, the junction kept 15 bases outside the gene matches. Germline V gives CDR1 SGHRS, CDR2 YFSETQ. The chain's CDR3 is CASSLGETSGPPNSSYEQYF. The CDR3 DNA sequence: TGCGCCAGCAGCTTGGGGGAGACTAGCGGGCCCCCAAACAGCTCCTACGAGCAGTACTTC.

Concerning this clonotype itself: A read error may explain this, as a much larger clone is one base away. The chain links TRBV10-3 to TRBJ2-7; TRBD1 matches at 7 bases. Germline V gene lookup returns CDR1 ENHRY and CDR2 SYGVKD. CDR3 length equals 13 residues. Trimming removed 11 bases from V and 0 bases from J; junction bases left unmatched: 7. The CDR3, as DNA: TGTGCCGCCGGGGACAGAAGCTCCTACGAGCAGTACTTC. It specifies CAAGDRSSYEQYF.

This clonotype was seen many times. The chain is built from TRBV5-1 and TRBJ2-3; D is unclear. Between the trimmed V and J ends, which lost 6 bases and 0 bases, there was a span of 17 bases. Looked up from germline, CDR1 is SGHRS and CDR2 is YFSETQ. The CDR3 spans 16 residues. CDR3 nucleotide sequence: TGCGCCAGCACCCTACTTGGGCGGATTAGCACAGATACGCAGTATTTT. This gives the protein CASTLLGRISTDTQYF.

This clonotype has more than one count but fewer than ten. The chain employs TRBV4-1 and TRBJ2-7; 9 bases are a match to TRBD1. This CDR3 has 14 amino acids. J gave up 5 bases and V 5 bases, and 7 bases lay outside the gene matches. The germline gives CDR1 MGHRA, CDR2 YSYEKL. In nucleotides, the CDR3 is TGCGCCAGCAGCAGGGACAGGGTTAAACACGAGCAGTACTTC. This translates into CASSRDRVKHEQYF.

J is TRBJ1-2 and V is TRBV10-3; no clear D gene. V lost 2 bases, J lost 8 bases, and 12 bases lay in between. Germline CDR1 ENHRY, CDR2 SYGVKD. The CDR3 is 13 amino acids. The CDR3 protein is CAISEAGLGGYTF. CDR3 DNA sequence: TGTGCCATCAGTGAGGCGGGATTAGGAGGCTACACCTTC.

Comments on this clonotype: A much larger clone lies one base from this, so it may be a read error. The chain uses TRBV12-5 and TRBJ1-5; D unresolved. This CDR3 is 13 amino acids long. Germline V gene sequence: CDR1 LGHNT, CDR2 FRNRAP. Trimming stripped 0 bases from V and 9 bases from J, with 9 bases between. In DNA form, the CDR3 reads TGTGCTAGTGGTTTGGTCGAGACTCGGCCCCAGCATTTT. It yields the protein CASGLVETRPQHF.

There are a few counts of this clonotype. The chain uses TRBV27 and TRBJ2-7; no definite D call. Between the trimmed V and J ends, which lost 2 bases and 3 bases, there was a span of 8 bases. CDR3 length equals 13 residues. Germline CDR1 and CDR2: MNHEY and SMNVEV (reference sequence). In DNA form, the CDR3 reads TGTGCCAGCAGTTTAACCAAATACTACGAGCAGTACTTC. It specifies CASSLTKYYEQYF.

There are many counts of this clonotype. The chain joins TRBV24-1 to TRBJ2-3; TRBD1 aligns across 8 bases. V trimming: 8 bases; J trimming: 4 bases; junction bases outside the gene matches: 7. Germline V gene data show CDR1 as KGHDR and CDR2 as SFDVKD. This CDR3 has 14 residues. CDR3 amino acids: CATTDPGGSDTQYF. The CDR3 nucleotides are TGTGCCACCACTGACCCAGGGGGCTCAGATACGCAGTATTTT.

This clonotype was recorded many times. The genes are TRBV7-9 and TRBJ2-7; D is possibly TRBD2 (5 bases). The CDR3 length is 15 residues. Germline V lookup: CDR1 SEHNR, CDR2 FQNEAQ (reference sequence). Trimming left V 2 bases short and J 3 bases short, with 14 bases between. The CDR3 DNA is TGTGCCAGCAGCTTACTCCCGGGAAAGAGCTACGAGCAGTACTTC. Protein: CASSLLPGKSYEQYF.

This clonotype occurred many times. V and J are TRBV2 and TRBJ1-1, with D unclear. Germline V lookup: CDR1 SNHLY, CDR2 FYNNEI. Trimming took 7 bases from V and 1 from J, leaving 7 bases between them. This CDR3 has 12 amino acids. The CDR3 DNA is TGTGCCAGCATTTTCAGGAACACTGAAGCTTTCTTT. Translated: CASIFRNTEAFF.

This clonotype was detected only once. The CDR3 reads CASSSHSRVEAQYF. CDR3 sequence (DNA): TGCGCCAGCAGCTCCCATAGCAGGGTCGAGGCCCAGTACTTC. The chain recombines TRBV5-1 with TRBJ2-5; a weak D match, TRBD1 (5 bases). From germline, CDR1 is SGHRS and CDR2 YFSETQ. V lost 3 bases and J lost 9, with 18 bases in between. This CDR3 has 14 amino acids.

In its sample, this clonotype was seen a few times. The chain has TRBV19 and TRBJ2-2, with TRBD2 matching 14 bases. The germline gives CDR1 LNHDA, CDR2 SQIVND (reference sequence). CDR3 size: 16 residues. V was clipped by 3 bases and J by 6 bases; unmatched bases: 3. DNA of the CDR3: TGTGCCAGTAGTATGGGACTAGCGGGAGACGCCGGGGAGCTGTTTTTT. It encodes CASSMGLAGDAGELFF.

This clonotype appeared many times. This chain connects TRBV7-9 to TRBJ2-7; 11 bases align to TRBD2. With V trimmed by 5 bases and J by 4 bases, 1 base remained unmatched. This CDR3 region has 13 residues. The germline V gene encodes CDR1 SEHNR and CDR2 FQNEAQ (reference sequence). The CDR3 DNA is TGTGCCAGCAGCGGGACTAGCGGTTACGAGCAGTACTTC. Residues: CASSGTSGYEQYF.

This clonotype was picked up many times. The V call is TRBV27, the J call TRBJ1-2, with 7 positions matching TRBD1. The CDR3 extends over 15 amino acids. J was trimmed by 1 base and V by 5 bases; bases with no gene match: 7. Germline values: CDR1 MNHEY, CDR2 SMNVEV (reference sequence). CDR3 in amino acids: CASSPGDRNNYGYTF. CDR3 nucleotide sequence: TGTGCCAGCAGTCCCGGGGACAGAAATAACTATGGCTACACCTTC.

This clonotype came up many times. The rearrangement links TRBV6-1 to TRBJ2-5, with TRBD1 identical over 9 bases. Trimming cost V 6 bases and J 0 bases; bases outside gene matches: 2. Germline V gene lookup returns CDR1 MNHNS and CDR2 SASEGT. The length of the CDR3 is 14 residues. The CDR3 nucleotides read TGTGCCAGCAGCTGGACAGGGGACCAAGAGACCCAGTACTTC. Its protein product is CASSWTGDQETQYF.